This T cell receptor beta chain is drawn from a study of blood T cell repertoires in COVID-19. As for the study in general: T cells, B-cell-depleted T cells, or PBMCs supplied cDNA or gDNA.

The CDR3 is made up of 15 amino acids. Losses at the gene ends were 6 bases for V and 9 bases for J; bases not matched to a gene: 8. The germline V gene has CDR1 ENHRY and CDR2 SYGVKD. Assay: immunoSEQ multiplex PCR; the TCRdb copy retains only in-frame clones and omits some. The sample has 95,000 to 120,000 clones; about 90% are singletons. The J gene is TRBJ1-6, the V gene TRBV10-3, with 10 bases matching TRBD1. The clonotype was recovered from a woman in her fifties or sixties with acute or convalescent COVID-19. Sequencing used peripheral blood. CDR3 loop: CAIRRQGAGSSPLHF. CDR3 coding DNA: TGTGCCATCAGGAGACAGGGGGCAGGAAGTTCACCCCTCCACTTT.